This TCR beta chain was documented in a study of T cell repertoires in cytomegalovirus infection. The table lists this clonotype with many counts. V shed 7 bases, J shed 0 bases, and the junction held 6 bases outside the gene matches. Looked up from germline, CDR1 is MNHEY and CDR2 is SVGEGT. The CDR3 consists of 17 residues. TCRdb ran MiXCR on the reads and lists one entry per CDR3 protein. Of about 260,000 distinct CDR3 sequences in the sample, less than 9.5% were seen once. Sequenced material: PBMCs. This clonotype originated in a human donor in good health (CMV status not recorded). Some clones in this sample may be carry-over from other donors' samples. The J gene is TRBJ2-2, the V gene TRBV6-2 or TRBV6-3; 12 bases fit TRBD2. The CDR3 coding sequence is TGTGCCAGCATACTAGCGGGGGGACTCGCGAACACCGGGGAGCTGTTTTTT. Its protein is CASILAGGLANTGELFF.